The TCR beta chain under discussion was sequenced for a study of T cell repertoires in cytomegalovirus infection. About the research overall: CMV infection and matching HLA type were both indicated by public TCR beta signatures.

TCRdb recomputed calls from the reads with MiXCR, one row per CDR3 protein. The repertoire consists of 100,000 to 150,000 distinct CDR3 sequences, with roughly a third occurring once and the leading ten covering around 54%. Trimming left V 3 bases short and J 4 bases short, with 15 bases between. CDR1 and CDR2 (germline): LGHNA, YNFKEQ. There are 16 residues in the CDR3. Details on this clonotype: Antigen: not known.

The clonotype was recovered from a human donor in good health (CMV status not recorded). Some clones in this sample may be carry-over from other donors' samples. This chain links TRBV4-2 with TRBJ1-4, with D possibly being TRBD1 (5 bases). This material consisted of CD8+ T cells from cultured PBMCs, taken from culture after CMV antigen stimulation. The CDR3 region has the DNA TGTGCCAGCAGCCATCCCTTAGGGGAAGGTAATGAAAAACTGTTTTTT. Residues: CASSHPLGEGNEKLFF.